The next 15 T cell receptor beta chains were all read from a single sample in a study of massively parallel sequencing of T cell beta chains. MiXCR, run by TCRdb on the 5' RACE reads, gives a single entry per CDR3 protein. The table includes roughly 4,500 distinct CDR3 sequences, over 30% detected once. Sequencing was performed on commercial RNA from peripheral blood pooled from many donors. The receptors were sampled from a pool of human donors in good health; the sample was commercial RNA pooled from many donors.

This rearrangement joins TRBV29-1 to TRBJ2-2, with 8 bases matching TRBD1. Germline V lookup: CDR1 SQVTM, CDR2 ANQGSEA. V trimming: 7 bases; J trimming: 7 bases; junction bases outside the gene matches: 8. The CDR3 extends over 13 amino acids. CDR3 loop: CSADRGGIGELFF. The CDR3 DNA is TGCAGCGCCGACAGGGGAGGTATCGGGGAGCTGTTTTTT.

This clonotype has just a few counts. CDR3 DNA: TGCAGTGCTAGAGCCTCAGGGGATCAGCCCCAGCATTTT. Translation gives CSARASGDQPQHF. The genes are TRBV20-1 and TRBJ1-5, with D possibly TRBD1 on 6 matching bases. CDR1 is DFQATT, CDR2 SNEGSKA, per germline (reference sequence). The V gene lost 1 base and the J gene lost 5 bases, with 9 bases spanning the gap. The CDR3 totals 13 residues.

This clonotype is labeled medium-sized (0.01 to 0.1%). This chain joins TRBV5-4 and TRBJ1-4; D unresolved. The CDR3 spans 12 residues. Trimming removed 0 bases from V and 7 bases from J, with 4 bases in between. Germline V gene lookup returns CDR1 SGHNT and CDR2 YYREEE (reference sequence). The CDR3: CASSLVGEKLFF. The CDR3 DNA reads TGTGCCAGCAGCTTGGTGGGTGAAAAACTGTTTTTT.

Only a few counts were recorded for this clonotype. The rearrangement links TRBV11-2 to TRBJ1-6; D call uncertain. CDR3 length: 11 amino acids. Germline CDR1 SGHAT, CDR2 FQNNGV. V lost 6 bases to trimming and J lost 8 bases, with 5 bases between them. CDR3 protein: CASRDDSPLHF. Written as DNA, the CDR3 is TGTGCCAGCAGGGACGATTCACCCCTCCACTTT.

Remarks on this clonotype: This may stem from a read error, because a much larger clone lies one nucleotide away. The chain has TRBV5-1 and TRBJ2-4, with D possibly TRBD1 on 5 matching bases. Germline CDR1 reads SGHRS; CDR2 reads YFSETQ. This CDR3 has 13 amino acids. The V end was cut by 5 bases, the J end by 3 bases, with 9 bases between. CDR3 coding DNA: TGCGCCAGCAGGGACACGGACAAAAACATTCAGTACTTC. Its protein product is CASRDTDKNIQYF.

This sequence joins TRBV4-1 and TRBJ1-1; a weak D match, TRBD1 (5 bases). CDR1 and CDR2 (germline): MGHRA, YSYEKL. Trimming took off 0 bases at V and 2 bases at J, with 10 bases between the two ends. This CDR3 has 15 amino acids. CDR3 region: CASSQDGGGNTEAFF. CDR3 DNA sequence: TGCGCCAGCAGCCAAGATGGCGGGGGTAACACTGAAGCTTTCTTT.

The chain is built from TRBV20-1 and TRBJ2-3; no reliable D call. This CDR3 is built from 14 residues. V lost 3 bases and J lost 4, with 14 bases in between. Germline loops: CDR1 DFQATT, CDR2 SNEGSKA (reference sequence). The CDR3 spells CSASYRVQADTQYF. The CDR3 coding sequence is TGCAGTGCTAGTTACCGCGTTCAGGCAGATACGCAGTATTTT.

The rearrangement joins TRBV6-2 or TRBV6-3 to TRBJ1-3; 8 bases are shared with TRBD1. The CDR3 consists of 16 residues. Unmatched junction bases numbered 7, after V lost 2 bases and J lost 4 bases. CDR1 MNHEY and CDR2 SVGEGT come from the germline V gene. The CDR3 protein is CASSYTETGAGNTIYF. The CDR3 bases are TGTGCCAGCAGTTACACAGAGACAGGGGCGGGAAACACCATATATTTT.

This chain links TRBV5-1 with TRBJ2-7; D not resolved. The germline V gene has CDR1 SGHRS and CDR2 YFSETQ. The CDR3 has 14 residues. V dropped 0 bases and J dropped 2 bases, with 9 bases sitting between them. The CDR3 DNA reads TGCGCCAGCAGCTTGGTGGTCAGCCCCTACGAGCAGTACTTC. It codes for CASSLVVSPYEQYF. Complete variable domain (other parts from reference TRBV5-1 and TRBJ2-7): KAGVTQTPRYLIKTRGQQVTLSCSPISGHRSVSWYQQTPGQGLQFLFEYFSETQRNKGNFPGRFSGRQFSNSRSEMNVSTLELGDSALYLCASSLVVSPYEQYFGPGTRLTVT.

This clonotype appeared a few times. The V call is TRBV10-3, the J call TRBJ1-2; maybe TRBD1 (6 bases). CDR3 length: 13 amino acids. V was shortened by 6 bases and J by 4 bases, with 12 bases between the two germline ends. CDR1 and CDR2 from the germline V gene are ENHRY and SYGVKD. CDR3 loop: CAISLEGGYGYTF. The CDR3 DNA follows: TGTGCCATCAGCCTGGAAGGGGGCTATGGCTACACCTTC.

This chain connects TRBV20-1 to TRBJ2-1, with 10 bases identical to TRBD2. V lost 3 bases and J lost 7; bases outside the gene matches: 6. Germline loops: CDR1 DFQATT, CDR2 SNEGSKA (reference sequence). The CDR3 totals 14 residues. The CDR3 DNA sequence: TGCAGTGCTAGTAGGCTAGCGGGGGTTAATGAGCAGTTCTTC. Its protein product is CSASRLAGVNEQFF.

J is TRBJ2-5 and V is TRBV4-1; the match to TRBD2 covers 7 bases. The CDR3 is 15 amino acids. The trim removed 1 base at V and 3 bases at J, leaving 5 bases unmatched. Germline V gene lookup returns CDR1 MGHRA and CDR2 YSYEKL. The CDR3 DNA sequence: TGCGCCAGCAGCCAAGGTGCGGGGGTGGAAGAGACCCAGTACTTC. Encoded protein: CASSQGAGVEETQYF.

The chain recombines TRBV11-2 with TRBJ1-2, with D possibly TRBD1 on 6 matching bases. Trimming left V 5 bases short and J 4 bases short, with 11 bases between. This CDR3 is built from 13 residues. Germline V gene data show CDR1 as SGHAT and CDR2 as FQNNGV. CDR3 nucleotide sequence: TGTGCCAGCAGCCCCGGGACACCCTATGGCTACACCTTC. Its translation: CASSPGTPYGYTF.

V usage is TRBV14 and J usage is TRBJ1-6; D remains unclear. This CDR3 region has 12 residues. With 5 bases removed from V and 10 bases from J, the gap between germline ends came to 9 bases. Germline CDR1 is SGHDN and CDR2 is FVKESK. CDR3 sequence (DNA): TGTGCCAGCAGCTTTCGGGCCTCACCCCTCCACTTT. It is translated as CASSFRASPLHF.

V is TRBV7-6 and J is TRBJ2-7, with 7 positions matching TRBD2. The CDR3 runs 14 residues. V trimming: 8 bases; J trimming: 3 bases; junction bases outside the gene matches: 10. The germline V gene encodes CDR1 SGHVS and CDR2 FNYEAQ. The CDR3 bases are TGTGCCAGCGGTGAGAGGGAGGGCGACTACGAGCAGTACTTC. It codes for CASGEREGDYEQYF.